This passage covers 11 T cell receptor beta chains from one sample sequenced in a study of blood T cells in healthy people across ages (dated by TCRdb to 2013 to 2016). Library preparation was by 5' RACE. Reads for this sample came from an Illumina HiSeq 2500. The second PCR ran for roughly 6 to 11 cycles and used a J-beta primer mix along with a sample-barcoded 5' primer. The public reads were quality trimmed at Q25 with fastp and then assembled into clones with MiXCR by TCRdb, keeping productive beta chains. Every distinct CDR3 protein forms one entry, paired with its most common genes and DNA. The sample profile shows some 880,000 distinct CDR3 sequences; 35% to 40% of them were found once. The ten largest clones capture over 10% of the sample. Material: blood. The receptors stem from a young man in good health.

This clonotype was counted a single time. The gene calls are TRBV3-1 and TRBJ1-6; TRBD1 aligns across 8 bases. V gave up 6 bases and J gave up 9 bases; unmatched junction bases: 13. CDR3 size: 16 residues. CDR1 and CDR2 (germline): LGHDT, YNNKEL (reference sequence). The CDR3 DNA follows: TGTGCCAGCAGACTGGCCCGACAGGGGAAGGCTTCACCCCTCCACTTT. This sequence encodes CASRLARQGKASPLHF. The variable domain in full, with the rest retrieved from reference TRBV3-1 and TRBJ1-6, is DTAVSQTPKYLVTQMGNDKSIKCEQNLGHDTMYWYKQDSKKFLKIMFSYNNKELIINETVPNRFSPKSPDKAHLNLHINSLELGDSAVYFCASRLARQGKASPLHFGNGTRLTVT.

The chain uses TRBV27 and TRBJ2-7; 10 bases match TRBD2. The DNA matches TRBJ2-5 better at its end, which makes the J call doubtful. This CDR3 spans 13 amino acids. Germline V gene sequence: CDR1 MNHEY, CDR2 SMNVEV (reference sequence). The CDR3 protein is CASSPRTSGTQYF. The CDR3 nucleotides are TGTGCCAGCAGTCCCAGGACTAGCGGGACCCAGTACTTC.

The V call is TRBV5-6, the J call TRBJ1-2; D unresolved. The germline V gene has CDR1 SGHDT and CDR2 YYEEEE. The CDR3 is 13 amino acids. V lost 4 bases, J lost 4 bases, and 11 bases lay in between. CDR3 loop: CASSARAPYGYTF. In nucleotides, the CDR3 is TGTGCCAGCAGCGCCCGGGCCCCCTATGGCTACACCTTC.

This clonotype has more than one count but fewer than ten. The rearrangement links TRBV27 to TRBJ1-5; no reliable D call. CDR1 MNHEY and CDR2 SMNVEV come from the germline V gene (reference sequence). The V end lost 3 bases, the J end lost 0 bases, and 9 bases lay between the germline ends. CDR3 length: 15 amino acids. The DNA for the CDR3 is TGTGCCAGCAGTTTCGGGTTCCCTAGCAATCAGCCCCAGCATTTT. Protein sequence: CASSFGFPSNQPQHF.

This clonotype was seen only a few times. This chain uses TRBV12-3 or TRBV12-4 with TRBJ2-7; 10 nucleotides match TRBD1. The CDR3 is made up of 14 amino acids. V gave up 6 bases and J gave up 6 bases; unmatched junction bases: 8. CDR3 nucleotide sequence: TGTGCCAGCAGCCTCACGGGACAGGGGCGCGAGCAGTACTTC. Residues: CASSLTGQGREQYF.

V usage is TRBV20-1 and J usage is TRBJ1-1, with a tentative D call TRBD1 (5 bases). Germline V gene lookup returns CDR1 DFQATT and CDR2 SNEGSKA (reference sequence). CDR3 length: 17 amino acids. V lost 1 base and J 6 bases, leaving 24 bases between the germline ends. In DNA, the CDR3 is TGCAGTGCTAGAGCTCCCGAAAGGAGTGGGGCATACTCTGAAGCTTTCTTT. It is translated as CSARAPERSGAYSEAFF.

The J gene is TRBJ2-3, the V gene TRBV14; 9 bases are a match to TRBD1. The CDR3 totals 15 residues. The V gene end was trimmed by 1 base and the J gene end by 7 bases; junction bases not matched to a gene: 6. Germline CDR1 is SGHDN and CDR2 is FVKESK. DNA of the CDR3: TGTGCCAGCAGCCAAGGACAGGGGGGTTGGAATACGCAGTATTTT. It encodes CASSQGQGGWNTQYF.

This clonotype was detected a few times. Just one base apart from a much larger clone, this may be a read error. This chain uses TRBV12-3 or TRBV12-4 with TRBJ2-1; D is undetermined. The CDR3 contains 13 residues. V gave up 5 bases and J gave up 6 bases, with 11 bases separating them. The CDR3 nucleotides are TGTGCCAGCAGTGTGGGCCGGACCAATGAGCAGTTCTTC. Protein: CASSVGRTNEQFF.

This clonotype showed up just a few times. The V and J genes are TRBV20-1 and TRBJ2-1, with 7 bases lining up with TRBD1. The CDR3 consists of 15 residues. V was clipped by 2 bases and J by 1 base; unmatched bases: 5. From germline, CDR1 is DFQATT and CDR2 SNEGSKA (reference sequence). CDR3 sequence reads: CSARKTGRSYNEQFF. CDR3 nucleotides: TGCAGTGCTAGAAAGACAGGGCGGTCCTACAATGAGCAGTTCTTC.

This clonotype was detected only a few times. The CDR3 region has the DNA TGTGCCAGCAGTTGGGACAGGAGAAACAATGAGCAGTACTTC. Its protein is CASSWDRRNNEQYF. The chain combines TRBV12-3 or TRBV12-4 with TRBJ2-7, with 8 bases identical to TRBD1. CDR3 length: 14 amino acids. V shed 4 bases and J 7 bases; nucleotides not matched to a gene: 9.

The V gene is TRBV6-5, the J gene TRBJ2-7, with D tentatively TRBD1 or TRBD2 (5 bases each). The V end lost 0 bases, the J end lost 5 bases, and 20 bases lay between the germline ends. Germline CDR1 is MNHEY and CDR2 is SVGAGI. The CDR3 totals 17 residues. CDR3 loop: CASSYSIPGPESHEQYF. The CDR3 DNA follows: TGTGCCAGCAGTTACTCTATCCCGGGACCGGAGAGCCACGAGCAGTACTTC.